Described below is a single TCR beta chain sequence and its context. This specimen belongs to a study of technical replicates of blood from a handful of donors. Here immunoSEQ multiplex PCR was the method, and the copy in TCRdb shows in-frame clones only, minus some. This table holds roughly 72,000 clones, 93% found once. The CDR3 is made up of 18 amino acids. Germline V lookup: CDR1 MDHEN, CDR2 SYDVKM. Trimming cost V 6 bases and J 2 bases; bases outside gene matches: 18. This TCR was sampled from a human donor in good health. Sequencing was carried out using T cells isolated from PBMCs. The V gene is TRBV28, the J gene TRBJ1-2; 7 positions agree with TRBD1. CDR3 DNA sequence: TGTGCCAGCAGACTACAGTTCGTTGACAGGGCGGTCAACTATGGCTACACCTTC. The encoded protein is CASRLQFVDRAVNYGYTF.